The clone carrying this TCR beta chain is judged medium-sized. Its antigen is not known. The length of the CDR3 is 15 residues. The ends lost 6 bases at V and 6 bases at J; junction bases unmatched: 2. Per germline, CDR1 MRHNA and CDR2 SNTAGT. TCRdb's copy holds only in-frame clones and misses some; the assay was immunoSEQ multiplex PCR. The sample includes roughly 97,000 clones, 60% to 80% of them seen just once. This record belongs to a study of cytotoxic CD8 clonotypes in ibrutinib-treated CLL. The overall study: Complete response was seen in 2 patients and partial in some 25; some 12 progressed and roughly 15 stayed remitted after a median about 68 months. Response specimens were obtained following a median treatment duration of about twelve months, with a range of 6 to 36.

General study findings and limits: Clonality measured at baseline exceeded age-matched healthy donors, tracking circulating CD8+ T-cell counts.

The source material was PBMCs, sampled after 12 months of ibrutinib treatment. This clonotype originated in a human donor with chronic lymphocytic leukemia. This chain links TRBV6-4 with TRBJ2-1; 16 positions match TRBD2. CDR3 region: CASSGTSGGANEQFF. The CDR3 bases are TGTGCCAGCAGCGGGACTAGCGGGGGGGCCAATGAGCAGTTCTTC.